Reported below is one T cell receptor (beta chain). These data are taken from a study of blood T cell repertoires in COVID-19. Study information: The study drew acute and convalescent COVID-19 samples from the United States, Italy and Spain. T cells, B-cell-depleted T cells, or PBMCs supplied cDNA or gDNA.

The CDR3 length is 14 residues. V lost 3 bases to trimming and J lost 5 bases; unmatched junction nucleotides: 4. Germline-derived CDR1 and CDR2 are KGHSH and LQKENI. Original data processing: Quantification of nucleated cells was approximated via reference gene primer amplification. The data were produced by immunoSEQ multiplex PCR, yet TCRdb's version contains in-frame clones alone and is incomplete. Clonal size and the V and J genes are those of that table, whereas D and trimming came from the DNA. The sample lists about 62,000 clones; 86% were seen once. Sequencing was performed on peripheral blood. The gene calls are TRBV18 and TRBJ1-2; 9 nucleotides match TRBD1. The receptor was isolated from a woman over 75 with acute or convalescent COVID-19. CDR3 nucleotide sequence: TGTGCCAGCTCACCGGGACAGGGATCGTATGGCTACACCTTC. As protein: CASSPGQGSYGYTF.